Given below is one T cell receptor (beta chain) in context. Its antigen remains unidentified. CD4+CD25+CD127- Tregs, CD4+CD25- non-Tregs, CD4 and CD8 cells were sorted. The sample comes from a study of Tregs in tolerant kidney transplant recipients. Whole-study results and caveats: Validation in larger populations is needed because few patients were studied. Nucleotide sequences could not be compared across some patients' samples due to primer changes. Antigen-driven expansion was suggested because donor-specific Tregs expanded more than all Tregs in tolerant patients.

The CDR3 covers 13 residues. V shed 7 bases, J shed 5 bases, and the junction held 4 bases outside the gene matches. Germline V gene data show CDR1 as SGHTA and CDR2 as FQGNSA. Libraries were prepared by immunoSEQ multiplex PCR; TCRdb keeps only in-frame clonotypes and omits some of them. The sample yields approximately 15,000 clones, about 80% seen once. J is TRBJ1-1 and V is TRBV7-2; 10 nucleotides agree with TRBD1. Here the sequenced sample was Tregs from blood, taken before the transplant. The clonotype comes from a human donor who received a combined kidney and bone marrow transplant. CDR3: CASTWTGGTEAFF. CDR3 in DNA: TGTGCCAGCACCTGGACAGGGGGGACTGAAGCTTTCTTT.